This is a list of T cell receptor beta chains from one sample in a study of glioma-infiltrating T cells after dendritic cell vaccination. Repertoires were generated with immunoSEQ multiplex PCR, while TCRdb's copy carries only in-frame clones and drops some. The sample lists about 92,000 clones, 86% occurring once. The material was blood, obtained before dendritic cell vaccination. These receptors all come from a human donor with glioblastoma. The CDR3 runs from the conserved cysteine through the conserved F or W. Each record gives: clone size, V gene, D gene, J gene, CDR3 length, CDR3 DNA, CDR3 protein. D genes are given only for firm matches. Some rows have no size entry. The others give once, few or many, or a class for an expanded clone.

size: NA
V: TRBV5-4
D: TRBD1
J: TRBJ2-7
length: 13
DNA: TGTGCCAGCAGCTGGACAGGGTCGATAGAGCAGTACTTC
CDR3: CASSWTGSIEQYF

size: NA
V: TRBV29-1
D: NA
J: TRBJ2-7
length: 14
DNA: TGCAGCGTCGTAATACCCAGGGGATCCTACGAGCAGTACTTC
CDR3: CSVVIPRGSYEQYF

size: few
V: TRBV28
D: NA
J: TRBJ1-2
length: 16
DNA: TGTGCCAGCAGCCCTGGCAATAGGGAGCAGAACTATGGCTACACCTTC
CDR3: CASSPGNREQNYGYTF

size: NA
V: TRBV7-9
D: TRBD1
J: TRBJ1-6
length: 17
DNA: TGTGCCAGCAGGTTGCACGGGACAGGGGGTGATAATTCACCCCTCCACTTT
CDR3: CASRLHGTGGDNSPLHF

size: NA
V: TRBV7-6
D: NA
J: TRBJ2-7
length: 13
DNA: TGTGCCAGCAGCGTAGACATTCCCTACGAGCAGTACTTC
CDR3: CASSVDIPYEQYF

size: NA
V: TRBV2
D: NA
J: TRBJ1-5
length: 16
DNA: TGTGCCAGCAGCGTAAACCTACAGGGAGGCAATCAGCCCCAGCATTTT
CDR3: CASSVNLQGGNQPQHF

size: NA
V: TRBV27
D: NA
J: TRBJ2-1
length: 13
DNA: TGTGCCAGCAGTTTCTCCCCCTCTAATGAGCAGTTCTTC
CDR3: CASSFSPSNEQFF

size: NA
V: TRBV7-8
D: NA
J: TRBJ1-4
length: 14
DNA: TGTGCCAGCAGCTTAGGGACAGTGATTGAAAAACTGTTTTTT
CDR3: CASSLGTVIEKLFF

size: NA
V: TRBV27
D: NA
J: TRBJ1-4
length: 16
DNA: TGTGCCAGCAGTTTTCTCGGACAGCCAACTAATGAAAAACTGTTTTTT
CDR3: CASSFLGQPTNEKLFF

size: NA
V: TRBV15
D: TRBD1
J: TRBJ1-1
length: 15
DNA: TGTGCCACCAGCAGGGCCGGGACAGGGGGTACTGAAGCTTTCTTT
CDR3: CATSRAGTGGTEAFF

size: NA
V: TRBV18
D: TRBD1
J: TRBJ1-6
length: 16
DNA: TGTGCCAGCTCACGGGCAGGGGGCTCCTATAATTCACCCCTCCACTTT
CDR3: CASSRAGGSYNSPLHF

size: NA
V: TRBV6-5
D: TRBD1
J: TRBJ2-7
length: 15
DNA: TGTGCCAGCAGTTACCGGGGACAGGGCACCTACGAGCAGTACTTC
CDR3: CASSYRGQGTYEQYF

size: NA
V: TRBV19
D: NA
J: TRBJ1-1
length: 13
DNA: TGTGCCAGTAGCCCAATAGGGGGAACTGAAGCTTTCTTT
CDR3: CASSPIGGTEAFF

size: NA
V: TRBV5-6
D: NA
J: TRBJ1-2
length: 11
DNA: TGTGCCAGCAGCCGGGGGGTTGGCTACACCTTC
CDR3: CASSRGVGYTF

size: NA
V: TRBV19
D: TRBD2
J: TRBJ2-3
length: 18
DNA: TGTGCCAGTAGTGAGGGACTAGCGGGAGTTGGTAGTGCAGATACGCAGTATTTT
CDR3: CASSEGLAGVGSADTQYF

size: NA
V: TRBV4-2
D: TRBD2
J: TRBJ2-5
length: 19
DNA: TGTGCCAGCAGCCAAGAGGGTAGCGGGAGGGCCCAGTACCAAGAGACCCAGTACTTC
CDR3: CASSQEGSGRAQYQETQYF

size: NA
V: TRBV13
D: TRBD1
J: TRBJ2-7
length: 14
DNA: TGTGCCAGCAGCTCGCCTGGGACAGACTACGAGCAGTACTTC
CDR3: CASSSPGTDYEQYF

size: NA
V: TRBV7-9
D: NA
J: TRBJ2-5
length: 13
DNA: TGTGCCAGCAGCTTAACGGGGGTAGAGACCCAGTACTTC
CDR3: CASSLTGVETQYF

size: NA
V: TRBV13
D: TRBD2
J: TRBJ2-5
length: 14
DNA: TGTGCCAGCAGCTCCGGACTAGTGGGAGAGACCCAGTACTTC
CDR3: CASSSGLVGETQYF

size: NA
V: TRBV19
D: NA
J: TRBJ1-1
length: 20
DNA: TGTGCCAGTAGTTTCCGGGTCAGACTTACTTCCAAGACCGGGGACACTGAAGCTTTCTTT
CDR3: CASSFRVRLTSKTGDTEAFF

size: NA
V: TRBV7-6
D: TRBD2
J: TRBJ2-7
length: 15
DNA: TGTGCCAGCAGCTTGGGACTAGCGGCTTTGGGCGAGCAGTACTTC
CDR3: CASSLGLAALGEQYF

size: NA
V: TRBV10-3
D: TRBD1
J: TRBJ2-1
length: 15
DNA: TGTGCCATCAGTGAGCCGGGACAGGGGGGCAATGAGCAGTTCTTC
CDR3: CAISEPGQGGNEQFF

size: NA
V: TRBV7-6
D: TRBD2
J: TRBJ2-3
length: 18
DNA: TGTGCCAGCACCACCGGACTAGCGGGGGAGTTGCACACAGATACGCAGTATTTT
CDR3: CASTTGLAGELHTDTQYF

size: NA
V: TRBV6-1
D: NA
J: TRBJ2-7
length: 13
DNA: TGTGCCAGCAGTGAAGCGGTCACCTACGAGCAGTACTTC
CDR3: CASSEAVTYEQYF

size: NA
V: TRBV5-1
D: TRBD2
J: TRBJ2-7
length: 13
DNA: TGCGCCAGCCGGGAGGTTAGCTCCTACGAGCAGTACTTC
CDR3: CASREVSSYEQYF

size: NA
V: TRBV28
D: TRBD2
J: TRBJ2-1
length: 15
DNA: TGTGCCAGCCGGATAGCGGGAGGGCCGGTCGATGAGCAGTTCTTC
CDR3: CASRIAGGPVDEQFF

size: NA
V: TRBV19
D: NA
J: TRBJ2-1
length: 15
DNA: TGTGCCAGTAGCCCATGGGCCGGGACCTACAATGAGCAGTTCTTC
CDR3: CASSPWAGTYNEQFF

size: NA
V: TRBV5-8
D: TRBD2
J: TRBJ2-7
length: 15
DNA: TGTGCCAGCAGCTGGAGCCCGACTAGCGGGATCGAGCAGTACTTC
CDR3: CASSWSPTSGIEQYF

size: NA
V: TRBV6-1
D: TRBD2
J: TRBJ2-2
length: 16
DNA: TGTGCCAGCAGTGAAATACGCGGGGGGACCACCGGGGAGCTGTTTTTT
CDR3: CASSEIRGGTTGELFF

size: NA
V: TRBV4-1
D: NA
J: TRBJ1-5
length: 14
DNA: TGCGCCAGCAGCCGGACAGTTGGCAATCAGCCCCAGCATTTT
CDR3: CASSRTVGNQPQHF

size: NA
V: TRBV7-3
D: NA
J: TRBJ1-1
length: 14
DNA: TGTGCCAGCAGCCCGGACAGTTTGAACACTGAAGCTTTCTTT
CDR3: CASSPDSLNTEAFF

size: NA
V: TRBV6-1
D: NA
J: TRBJ2-6
length: 15
DNA: TGTGCCAGCAGTCAGACGTCGGGGGGGGCCAACGTCCTGACTTTC
CDR3: CASSQTSGGANVLTF

size: once
V: TRBV7-9
D: NA
J: TRBJ2-2
length: 14
DNA: TGTGCCAGCCGTGGGGGGGCGGACACCGGGGAGCTGTTTTTT
CDR3: CASRGGADTGELFF

size: NA
V: TRBV27
D: TRBD1
J: TRBJ1-5
length: 13
DNA: TGTGCCGGACCGGGACAGAGAAATCAGCCCCAGCATTTT
CDR3: CAGPGQRNQPQHF

size: NA
V: TRBV9
D: NA
J: TRBJ2-3
length: 15
DNA: TGTGCCAGCAGCGTAGATCAGGCCCGCACAGATACGCAGTATTTT
CDR3: CASSVDQARTDTQYF

size: NA
V: TRBV25-1
D: TRBD1
J: TRBJ2-7
length: 15
DNA: TGTGCCAGCAGTGGGACCGGGACAGGGGAGCACGAGCAGTACTTC
CDR3: CASSGTGTGEHEQYF

size: NA
V: TRBV19
D: TRBD2
J: TRBJ2-1
length: 19
DNA: TGTGCCAGTAGTATTACAGGGGCAATTCTAGCGGGAGGGCCCAGTGAGCAGTTCTTC
CDR3: CASSITGAILAGGPSEQFF

size: NA
V: TRBV7-9
D: NA
J: TRBJ2-1
length: 13
DNA: TGTGCCAGCAGCTCGTCGGGGTTAGGTGAGCAGTTCTTC
CDR3: CASSSSGLGEQFF

size: few
V: TRBV5-4
D: NA
J: TRBJ1-3
length: 15
DNA: TGTGCCAGCAGCCGTGAAGGGGCTACTGGAAACACCATATATTTT
CDR3: CASSREGATGNTIYF

size: NA
V: TRBV7-9
D: TRBD1
J: TRBJ2-5
length: 14
DNA: TGTGCCAGCAGCCTACAGGGGGCCCAAGAGACCCAGTACTTC
CDR3: CASSLQGAQETQYF

size: NA
V: TRBV7-6
D: NA
J: TRBJ2-1
length: 13
DNA: TGTGCCAGCAGCTTATCAGGGGCCTATGAGCAGTTCTTC
CDR3: CASSLSGAYEQFF

size: NA
V: TRBV7-2
D: NA
J: TRBJ2-1
length: 16
DNA: TGTGCCAGCAGCTTAGGGGGGCCGAGCTCCTACAATGAGCAGTTCTTC
CDR3: CASSLGGPSSYNEQFF

size: NA
V: TRBV25-1
D: NA
J: TRBJ2-1
length: 14
DNA: TGTGCCAGCAGTGAATCCCCAGGTTTGAATGAGCAGTTCTTC
CDR3: CASSESPGLNEQFF

size: NA
V: TRBV27
D: TRBD2
J: TRBJ2-7
length: 13
DNA: TGTGCCAGCAGTGACCGGACTAGTTACGAGCAGTACTTC
CDR3: CASSDRTSYEQYF

size: NA
V: TRBV7-3
D: NA
J: TRBJ2-2
length: 15
DNA: TGTGCCAGCAGCCCGGACGGGACGAACACCGGGGAGCTGTTTTTT
CDR3: CASSPDGTNTGELFF

size: NA
V: TRBV27
D: TRBD1
J: TRBJ2-5
length: 14
DNA: TGTGCCAGCAGTTTGGGACAGGGGTATGGGACCCAGTACTTC
CDR3: CASSLGQGYGTQYF

size: NA
V: TRBV5-1
D: TRBD1
J: TRBJ2-5
length: 16
DNA: TGCGCCAGCAGCTCCGGACAGGTGGGAACACAAGAGACCCAGTACTTC
CDR3: CASSSGQVGTQETQYF

size: NA
V: TRBV30
D: TRBD1
J: TRBJ1-2
length: 16
DNA: TGTGCCTGGAGTGTACCGGGACAGCACAAACAGAATGGCTACACCTTC
CDR3: CAWSVPGQHKQNGYTF

size: NA
V: TRBV7-2
D: NA
J: TRBJ2-3
length: 13
DNA: TGTGCCAGCAGCGACTCCCCCACAGATACGCAGTATTTT
CDR3: CASSDSPTDTQYF

size: NA
V: TRBV27
D: TRBD2
J: TRBJ2-7
length: 14
DNA: TGTGCCAGCAGTCCTGGGACTAGCGCCTACGAGCAGTACTTC
CDR3: CASSPGTSAYEQYF

size: NA
V: TRBV30
D: NA
J: TRBJ2-2
length: 16
DNA: TGTGCCTGGGGGCTCGGGGGAGGCATACTTACCGGGGAGCTGTTTTTT
CDR3: CAWGLGGGILTGELFF

size: NA
V: TRBV4-1
D: NA
J: TRBJ2-1
length: 14
DNA: TGCGCCAGCAGCCGGGGAGGCAGGGACAATGAGCAGTTCTTC
CDR3: CASSRGGRDNEQFF

size: once
V: TRBV13
D: NA
J: TRBJ1-2
length: 17
DNA: TGTGCCAGCAGCCCCCTATCAATGGCAGGGCGCGCTAATGGCTACACCTTC
CDR3: CASSPLSMAGRANGYTF

size: NA
V: TRBV7-9
D: NA
J: TRBJ2-7
length: 12
DNA: TGTGCCAGCAGCTTAGCCCGCTACGAGCAGTACTTC
CDR3: CASSLARYEQYF

size: NA
V: TRBV4-1
D: NA
J: TRBJ2-1
length: 17
DNA: TGCGCCAGCAGCCAAGATGGCGGCGGACTCTCCTACAATGAGCAGTTCTTC
CDR3: CASSQDGGGLSYNEQFF

size: NA
V: TRBV19
D: NA
J: TRBJ2-3
length: 13
DNA: TGTGCCAGTAGTATAACCAGGGAAGATACGCAGTATTTT
CDR3: CASSITREDTQYF

size: NA
V: TRBV5-6
D: TRBD1
J: TRBJ1-1
length: 13
DNA: TGTGCCAGCAGCATGGACAGGAGCATTGAAGCTTTCTTT
CDR3: CASSMDRSIEAFF

size: NA
V: TRBV5-1
D: TRBD2
J: TRBJ2-4
length: 15
DNA: TGCGCCAGCAGCTTGGCCGCGGGGGTTTTAAACATTCAGTACTTC
CDR3: CASSLAAGVLNIQYF

size: NA
V: TRBV29-1
D: NA
J: TRBJ2-3
length: 14
DNA: TGCAGCACCGACGGAGGCGGGGGCACAGATACGCAGTATTTT
CDR3: CSTDGGGGTDTQYF